Listed below are T cell receptor beta chains from one sample, sequenced in a study of T cell responses to AZD1222 COVID-19 vaccine. This table comes from immunoSEQ multiplex PCR, and its TCRdb copy is limited to in-frame clones, with some not included. Among approximately 130,000 clones listed, approximately 83% were seen once. The sequenced sample was peripheral blood, obtained on day 0 of AZD1222 vaccination. Every receptor here comes from an adult in good health. The CDR3 runs from the conserved cysteine through the conserved F or W. The order of the fields is D gene, V gene, J gene, CDR3 protein. The D gene is left open where the match is weak.

>-|TRBV24-1|TRBJ2-1
CATSDWGSSYNEQFF
>-|TRBV18|TRBJ2-7
CASSQSEALGYEQYF
>TRBD2|TRBV12-5|TRBJ2-3
CASGFGGLAGGSTDTQYF
>-|TRBV7-4|TRBJ1-5
CASTTPGGVGNQPQHF
>TRBD1|TRBV24-1|TRBJ1-4
CATSDNKGAEREKLFF
>-|TRBV5-4|TRBJ2-5
CASSLASETQYF
>TRBD1|TRBV28|TRBJ2-7
CASRDRGEQYF
>-|TRBV29-1|TRBJ1-1
CSVDLGTLEAFF
>TRBD1|TRBV7-2|TRBJ2-2
CASSLRTGLTGELFF
>-|TRBV29-1|TRBJ1-2
CSVEQGSGYTF
>TRBD2|TRBV19|TRBJ2-1
CASSIGGGPIVRAYNEQFF
>-|TRBV6-4|TRBJ2-1
CASSDSVGSPYNEQFF
>TRBD1|TRBV27|TRBJ1-1
CASSLGQGGTNTEAFF